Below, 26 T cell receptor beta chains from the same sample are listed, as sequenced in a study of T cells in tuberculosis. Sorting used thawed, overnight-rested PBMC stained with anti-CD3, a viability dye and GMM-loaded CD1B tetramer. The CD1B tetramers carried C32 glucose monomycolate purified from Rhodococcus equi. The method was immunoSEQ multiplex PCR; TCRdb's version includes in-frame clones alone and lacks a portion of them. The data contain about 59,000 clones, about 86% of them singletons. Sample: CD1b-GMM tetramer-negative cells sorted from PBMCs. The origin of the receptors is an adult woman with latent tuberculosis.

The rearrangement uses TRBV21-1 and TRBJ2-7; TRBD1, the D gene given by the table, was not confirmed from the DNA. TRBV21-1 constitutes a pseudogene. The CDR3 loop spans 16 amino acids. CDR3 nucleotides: TGTGCCAGCAGCCGGGGTCGGACAGGGGTGAATAACGAGCAGTACTTC. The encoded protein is CASSRGRTGVNNEQYF.

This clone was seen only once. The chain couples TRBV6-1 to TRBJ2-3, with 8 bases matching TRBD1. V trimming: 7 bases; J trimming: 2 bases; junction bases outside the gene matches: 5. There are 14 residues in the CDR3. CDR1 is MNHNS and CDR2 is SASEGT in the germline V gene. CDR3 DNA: TGTGCCAGCACTCAGGGGGCCCACACAGATACGCAGTATTTT. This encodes CASTQGAHTDTQYF.

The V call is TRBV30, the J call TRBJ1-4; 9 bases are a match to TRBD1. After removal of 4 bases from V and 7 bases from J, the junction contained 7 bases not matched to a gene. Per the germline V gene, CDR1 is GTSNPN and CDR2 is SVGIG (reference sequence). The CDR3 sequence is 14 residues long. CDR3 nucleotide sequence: TGTGCCTGGAACCGGGACAGGGTGGCTGAAAAACTGTTTTTT. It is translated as CAWNRDRVAEKLFF. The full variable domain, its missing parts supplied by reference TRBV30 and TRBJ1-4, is SQTIHQWPATLVQPVGSPLSLECTVEGTSNPNLYWYRQAAGRGLQLLFYSVGIGQISSEVPQNLSASRPQDRQFILSSKKLLLSDSGFYLCAWNRDRVAEKLFFGSGTQLSVL.

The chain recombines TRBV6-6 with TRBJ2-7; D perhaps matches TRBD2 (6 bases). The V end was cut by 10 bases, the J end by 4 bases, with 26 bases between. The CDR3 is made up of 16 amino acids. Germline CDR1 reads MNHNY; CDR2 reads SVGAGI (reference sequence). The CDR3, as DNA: TGTGCCATCTCGCGGGACGGCCCCCCAGCAGGGTACGAGCAGTACTTC. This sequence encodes CAISRDGPPAGYEQYF.

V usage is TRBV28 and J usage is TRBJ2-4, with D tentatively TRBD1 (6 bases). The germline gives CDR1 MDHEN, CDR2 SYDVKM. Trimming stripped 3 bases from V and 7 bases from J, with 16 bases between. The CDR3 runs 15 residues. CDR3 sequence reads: CASSFTEWGRNIQYF. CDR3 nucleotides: TGTGCCAGCAGTTTCACAGAGTGGGGGCGGAACATTCAGTACTTC.

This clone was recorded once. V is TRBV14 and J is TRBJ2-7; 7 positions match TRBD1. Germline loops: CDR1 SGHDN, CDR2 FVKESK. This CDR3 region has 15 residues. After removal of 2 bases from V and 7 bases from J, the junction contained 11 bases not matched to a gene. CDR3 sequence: CASSQWGRGFGEQYF. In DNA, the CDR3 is TGTGCCAGCAGCCAATGGGGCAGGGGGTTCGGGGAGCAGTACTTC.

CDR3 loop: CASSQRTSGRGGHNEQFF. The CDR3 DNA sequence: TGTGCCAGCAGCCAAAGGACTAGCGGGAGGGGGGGGCACAATGAGCAGTTCTTC. V and J are TRBV14 and TRBJ2-1; 15 positions match TRBD2. CDR3 length equals 18 residues. Trimming at V came to 2 bases and at J to 5 bases, leaving 7 bases not matched to a gene. Per germline, CDR1 SGHDN and CDR2 FVKESK.

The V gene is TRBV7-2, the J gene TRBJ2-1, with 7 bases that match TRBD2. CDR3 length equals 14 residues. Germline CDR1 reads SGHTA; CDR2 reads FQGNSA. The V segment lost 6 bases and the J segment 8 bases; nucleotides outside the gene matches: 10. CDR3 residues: CASRFGGSKDEQFF. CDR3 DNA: TGTGCCAGCAGGTTCGGGGGGTCTAAGGATGAGCAGTTCTTC.

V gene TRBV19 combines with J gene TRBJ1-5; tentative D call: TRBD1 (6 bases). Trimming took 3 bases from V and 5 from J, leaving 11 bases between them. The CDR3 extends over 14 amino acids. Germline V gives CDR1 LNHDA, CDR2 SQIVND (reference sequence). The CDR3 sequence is CASSIDRWDQPQHF. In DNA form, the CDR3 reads TGTGCCAGTAGTATTGACAGGTGGGATCAGCCCCAGCATTTT.

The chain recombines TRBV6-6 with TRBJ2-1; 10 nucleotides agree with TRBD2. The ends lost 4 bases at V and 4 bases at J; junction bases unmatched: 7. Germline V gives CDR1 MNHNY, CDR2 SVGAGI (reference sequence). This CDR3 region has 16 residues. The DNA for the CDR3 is TGTGCCAGCAGTTCTCGAACGACTAGCGGGTACAATGAGCAGTTCTTC. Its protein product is CASSSRTTSGYNEQFF.

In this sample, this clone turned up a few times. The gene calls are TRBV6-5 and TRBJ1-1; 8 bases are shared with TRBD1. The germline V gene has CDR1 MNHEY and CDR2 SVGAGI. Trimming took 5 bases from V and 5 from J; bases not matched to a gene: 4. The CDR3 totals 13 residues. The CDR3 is CASSNRGSTEAFF. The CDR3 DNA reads TGTGCCAGCAGTAACAGGGGGAGTACTGAAGCTTTCTTT.

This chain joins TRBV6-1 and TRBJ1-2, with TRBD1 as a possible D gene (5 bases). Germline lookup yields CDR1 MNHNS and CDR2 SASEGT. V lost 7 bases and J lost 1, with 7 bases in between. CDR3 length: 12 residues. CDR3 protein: CASMQGNYGYTF. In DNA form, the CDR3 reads TGTGCCAGCATGCAGGGTAACTATGGCTACACCTTC.

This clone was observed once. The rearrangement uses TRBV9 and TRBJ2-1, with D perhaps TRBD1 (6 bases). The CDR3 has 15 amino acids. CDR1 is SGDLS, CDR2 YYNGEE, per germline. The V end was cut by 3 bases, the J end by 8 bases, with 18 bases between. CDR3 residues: CASSGRRQGWDEQFF. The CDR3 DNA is TGTGCCAGCAGCGGACGACGGCAGGGGTGGGATGAGCAGTTCTTC.

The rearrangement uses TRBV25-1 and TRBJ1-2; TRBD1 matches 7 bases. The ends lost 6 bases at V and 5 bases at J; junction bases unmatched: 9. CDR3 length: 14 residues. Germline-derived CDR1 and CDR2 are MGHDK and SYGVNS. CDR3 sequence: CASSKQGIRYGYTF. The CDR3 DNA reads TGTGCCAGCAGCAAACAGGGGATCAGGTATGGCTACACCTTC.

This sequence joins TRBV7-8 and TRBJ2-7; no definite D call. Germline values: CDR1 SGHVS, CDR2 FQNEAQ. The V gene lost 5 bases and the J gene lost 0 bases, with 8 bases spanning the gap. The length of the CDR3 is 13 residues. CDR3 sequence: CASSPRASYEQYF. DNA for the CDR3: TGTGCCAGCAGCCCACGCGCCTCCTACGAGCAGTACTTC.

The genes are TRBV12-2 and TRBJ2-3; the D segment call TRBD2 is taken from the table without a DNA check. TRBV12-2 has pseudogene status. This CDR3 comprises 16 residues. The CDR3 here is CASRSWGGVTADTQYF. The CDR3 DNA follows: TGTGCAAGTCGCTCGTGGGGCGGGGTGACGGCAGATACGCAGTATTTT.

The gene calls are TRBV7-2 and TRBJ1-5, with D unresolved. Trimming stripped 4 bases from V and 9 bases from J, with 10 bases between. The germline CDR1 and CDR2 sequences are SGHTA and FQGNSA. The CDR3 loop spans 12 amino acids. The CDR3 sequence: CASSSGWGPQHF. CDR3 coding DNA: TGTGCCAGCAGCTCGGGGTGGGGGCCCCAGCATTTT.

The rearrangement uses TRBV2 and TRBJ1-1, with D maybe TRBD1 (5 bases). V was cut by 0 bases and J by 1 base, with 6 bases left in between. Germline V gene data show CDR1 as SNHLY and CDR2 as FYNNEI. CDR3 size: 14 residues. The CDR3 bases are TGTGCCAGCAGTGAAGCGGGGGGGAACACTGAAGCTTTCTTT. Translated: CASSEAGGNTEAFF.

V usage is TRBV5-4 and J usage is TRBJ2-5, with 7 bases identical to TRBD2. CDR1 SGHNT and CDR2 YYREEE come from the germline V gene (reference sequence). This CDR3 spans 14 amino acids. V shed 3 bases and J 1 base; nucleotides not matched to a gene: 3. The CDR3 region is CASSSAGRQETQYF. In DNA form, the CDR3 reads TGTGCCAGCAGCTCAGCGGGGCGCCAAGAGACCCAGTACTTC.

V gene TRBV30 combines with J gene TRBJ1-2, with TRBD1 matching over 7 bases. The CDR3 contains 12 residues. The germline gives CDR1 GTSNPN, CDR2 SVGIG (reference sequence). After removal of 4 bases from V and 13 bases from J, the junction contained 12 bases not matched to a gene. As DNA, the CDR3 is TGTGCCTGGACTCTAATGACAGGGCCCCTCACCTTC. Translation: CAWTLMTGPLTF.

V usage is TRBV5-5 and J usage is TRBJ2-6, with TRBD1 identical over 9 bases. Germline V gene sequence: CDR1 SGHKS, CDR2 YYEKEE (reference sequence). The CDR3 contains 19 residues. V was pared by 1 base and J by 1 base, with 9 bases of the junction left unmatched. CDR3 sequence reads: CASSLRGQGSGSGANVLTF. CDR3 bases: TGTGCCAGCAGCTTGCGGGGACAGGGCTCTGGATCTGGGGCCAACGTCCTGACTTTC.

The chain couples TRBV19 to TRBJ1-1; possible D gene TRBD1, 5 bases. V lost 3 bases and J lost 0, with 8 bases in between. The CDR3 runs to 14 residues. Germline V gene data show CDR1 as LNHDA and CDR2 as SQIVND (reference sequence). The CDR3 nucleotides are TGTGCCAGTAGTATCGGCAGGGTGAACACTGAAGCTTTCTTT. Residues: CASSIGRVNTEAFF. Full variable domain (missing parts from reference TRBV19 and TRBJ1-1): DGGITQSPKYLFRKEGQNVTLSCEQNLNHDAMYWYRQDPGQGLRLIYYSQIVNDFQKGDIAEGYSVSREKKESFPLTVTSAQKNPTAFYLCASSIGRVNTEAFFGQGTRLTVV.

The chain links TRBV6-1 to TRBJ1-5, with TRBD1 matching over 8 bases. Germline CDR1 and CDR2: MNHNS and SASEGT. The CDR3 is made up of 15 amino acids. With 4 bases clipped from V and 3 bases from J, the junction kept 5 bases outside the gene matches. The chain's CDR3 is CASSVQGASNQPQHF. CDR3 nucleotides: TGTGCCAGCAGTGTCCAGGGGGCCTCCAATCAGCCCCAGCATTTT.

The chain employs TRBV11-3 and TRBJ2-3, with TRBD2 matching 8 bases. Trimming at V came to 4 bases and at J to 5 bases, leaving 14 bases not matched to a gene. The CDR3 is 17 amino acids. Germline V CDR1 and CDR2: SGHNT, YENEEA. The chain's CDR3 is CASSSRGGSDGVDTQYF. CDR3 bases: TGTGCCAGCAGCTCCCGGGGGGGGAGTGATGGGGTAGATACGCAGTATTTT.

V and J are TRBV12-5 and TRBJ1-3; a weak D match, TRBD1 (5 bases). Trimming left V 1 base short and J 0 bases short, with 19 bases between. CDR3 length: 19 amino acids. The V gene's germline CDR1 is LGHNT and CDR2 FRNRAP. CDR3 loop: CASGLGPGLMGLSGNTIYF. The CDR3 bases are TGTGCTAGTGGTTTGGGGCCAGGGTTGATGGGGCTCTCTGGAAACACCATATATTTT.

CDR3 coding DNA: TGCAGCGTACGGACAGGGGGCTACAATGAGCAGTTCTTC. This gives the protein CSVRTGGYNEQFF. V is TRBV29-1 and J is TRBJ2-1, with 10 bases matching TRBD1. This CDR3 contains 13 residues. The germline CDR1 and CDR2 sequences are SQVTM and ANQGSEA. V trimming: 6 bases; J trimming: 3 bases; junction bases outside the gene matches: 2.